The 23 T cell receptor beta chains in this list originate from one sample, sequenced in a study of shared clonotypes between healthy human individuals. Generated by immunoSEQ multiplex PCR, the TCRdb table keeps only in-frame clones and is missing some. The sample consists of over a million clones, about four fifths of them appearing once. Source material: memory CD4+ T cells from PBMCs. Subset: CD45RA-negative fraction. These receptors all come from a man between 18 and 29 years old in good health. Some clones in this sample may be carry-over from other donors' samples.

This sequence joins TRBV7-2 and TRBJ1-1; D gene uncertain. The CDR3 contains 14 residues. Trimming shortened V by 3 bases and J by 3 bases, and 11 bases separated the two germline ends. CDR1 and CDR2 (germline): SGHTA, FQGNSA. CDR3 sequence (DNA): TGTGCCAGCAGCTTGGGCAGACAATACACTGAAGCTTTCTTT. Translating gives CASSLGRQYTEAFF.

This sequence joins TRBV29-1 and TRBJ1-4; TRBD1 might be the D (5 bases). The V and J ends lost 0 bases and 7 bases respectively, with 15 bases between them. CDR1 and CDR2 from the germline V gene are SQVTM and ANQGSEA. This CDR3 spans 15 amino acids. In nucleotides, the CDR3 is TGCAGCGTTGAAGATCGGAGGGACTATGGTGAAAAACTGTTTTTT. Encoded protein: CSVEDRRDYGEKLFF.

The chain uses TRBV29-1 and TRBJ2-7; D is tentatively TRBD1 or TRBD2 (6 bases each). Between the trimmed V and J ends, which lost 4 bases and 2 bases, there was a span of 15 bases. The germline V gene encodes CDR1 SQVTM and CDR2 ANQGSEA. The CDR3 covers 14 residues. For the CDR3, the DNA is TGCAGCGTTGTTGGAGGGACACGGCCCTACGAGCAGTACTTC. Amino acids: CSVVGGTRPYEQYF.

This chain uses TRBV5-4 with TRBJ2-2; 12 bases map to TRBD1. With V trimmed by 7 bases and J by 2 bases, 9 bases remained unmatched. The germline V gene encodes CDR1 SGHNT and CDR2 YYREEE (reference sequence). This CDR3 has 17 amino acids. The CDR3 DNA reads as TGTGCCAGCGGGACAGGGGGCGAAAGAGGAAACACCGGGGAGCTGTTTTTT. This gives the protein CASGTGGERGNTGELFF.

This clone was seen only a few times. The CDR3 DNA sequence: TGTGCCAGCAGCGTAGTCCCGGGACAGGGGGTGGCCAACTATGGCTACACCTTC. Protein product: CASSVVPGQGVANYGYTF. The chain carries TRBV9 and TRBJ1-2, with TRBD1 matching 11 bases. Germline V lookup: CDR1 SGDLS, CDR2 YYNGEE. The length of the CDR3 is 18 residues. The V segment lost 0 bases and the J segment 2 bases; nucleotides outside the gene matches: 9.

V is TRBV6-1 and J is TRBJ1-4; 7 nucleotides align to TRBD1. Germline V gene sequence: CDR1 MNHNS, CDR2 SASEGT. This CDR3 region has 16 residues. With 3 bases clipped from V and 5 bases from J, the junction kept 9 bases outside the gene matches. CDR3 DNA: TGTGCCAGCAGTGAGCGGGGCGGCAGGGGGAATGAAAAACTGTTTTTT. Translating gives CASSERGGRGNEKLFF.

The rearrangement links TRBV2 to TRBJ2-7; TRBD2 might be the D (5 bases). Trimming took 6 bases from V and 5 from J, leaving 17 bases between them. Looked up from germline, CDR1 is SNHLY and CDR2 is FYNNEI. The CDR3 contains 14 residues. The CDR3 nucleotides read TGTGCCAGCAGGGCGAGCGGCCTATCCCACGAGCAGTACTTC. This gives the protein CASRASGLSHEQYF.

The V gene is TRBV21-1, the J gene TRBJ1-1. TRBV21-1 corresponds to a pseudogene. This CDR3 has 20 amino acids. The CDR3 sequence is CASSKDPEVGRRRMNTEAFF. The CDR3 DNA reads TGTGCCAGCAGCAAAGACCCGGAGGTGGGGAGGCGGCGGATGAACACTGAAGCTTTCTTT.

Of note for this clone: Other DNA sequences within the sample encode an identical CDR3. The chain employs TRBV5-6 and TRBJ2-3; D uncertain. The CDR3 length is 11 residues. Germline V gene data show CDR1 as SGHDT and CDR2 as YYEEEE. Trimming removed 4 bases from V and 4 bases from J, with 4 bases in between. The CDR3 spells CASSLADTQYF. In nucleotides, the CDR3 is TGTGCCAGCAGCCTGGCAGATACGCAGTATTTT. The whole variable domain, filled in from reference TRBV5-6 and TRBJ2-3, reads DAGVTQSPTHLIKTRGQQVTLRCSPKSGHDTVSWYQQALGQGPQFIFQYYEEEERQRGNFPDRFSGHQFPNYSSELNVNALLLGDSALYLCASSLADTQYFGPGTRLTVL.

The chain employs TRBV11-2 and TRBJ2-7; D unclear. The CDR3 is 12 residues long. Per germline, CDR1 SGHAT and CDR2 FQNNGV. Trimming stripped 5 bases from V and 3 bases from J, with 8 bases between. The CDR3 sequence: CASSHWDYEQYF. CDR3 sequence (DNA): TGTGCCAGCAGCCATTGGGACTACGAGCAGTACTTC.

The J gene is TRBJ2-1, the V gene TRBV30; TRBD2 matches 14 bases. V lost 2 bases and J lost 5; bases outside the gene matches: 5. CDR1 is GTSNPN and CDR2 is SVGIG in the germline V gene (reference sequence). The CDR3 consists of 16 residues. The CDR3 sequence: CAWSPWTSGGNNEQFF. In DNA form, the CDR3 reads TGTGCCTGGAGTCCTTGGACTAGCGGGGGGAACAATGAGCAGTTCTTC.

This rearrangement joins TRBV11-3 to TRBJ2-3; D unclear. Germline CDR1 is SGHNT and CDR2 is YENEEA. The V and J ends lost 5 bases and 2 bases respectively, with 5 bases between them. This CDR3 comprises 12 residues. The CDR3 region has the DNA TGTGCCAGCAGCCTTTCCACAGATACGCAGTATTTT. Protein sequence: CASSLSTDTQYF.

V and J are TRBV15 and TRBJ1-5, with 9 bases aligning to TRBD1. V lost 3 bases, J lost 5 bases, and 8 bases stayed unmatched. Germline CDR1 reads LNHNV; CDR2 reads YYDKDF (reference sequence). The CDR3 is 16 amino acids. In DNA form, the CDR3 reads TGTGCCACCAGCAGTGGCGGGACAGGGAGTTATCAGCCCCAGCATTTT. Its protein product is CATSSGGTGSYQPQHF.

J is TRBJ1-2 and V is TRBV21-1; the tabulated D call, TRBD1, remains unverified against the DNA. TRBV21-1 is a documented pseudogene. The CDR3 is made up of 15 amino acids. The DNA of the CDR3 is TGTGCCAGCAGCAAGCAGAAGACAGGGGGCTATGGCTACACCTTC. Encoded protein: CASSKQKTGGYGYTF.

V usage is TRBV19 and J usage is TRBJ2-7, with D perhaps matching TRBD1 (6 bases). Germline CDR1 LNHDA, CDR2 SQIVND (reference sequence). V was trimmed by 9 bases and J by 2 bases, leaving 17 bases between them. The length of the CDR3 is 14 residues. CDR3: CARDSNRAPYEQYF. CDR3 DNA sequence: TGTGCCAGGGACTCAAACAGGGCTCCCTACGAGCAGTACTTC. Full variable domain (remainder filled in from reference TRBV19 and TRBJ2-7): DGGITQSPKYLFRKEGQNVTLSCEQNLNHDAMYWYRQDPGQGLRLIYYSQIVNDFQKGDIAEGYSVSREKKESFPLTVTSAQKNPTAFYLCARDSNRAPYEQYFGPGTRLTVT.

Comments on this clone: Other DNA sequences of this sample code for an identical CDR3. The chain recombines TRBV28 with TRBJ1-2; TRBD1 is a possible D gene (5 bases). The CDR3 is made up of 13 amino acids. CDR1 and CDR2 (germline): MDHEN, SYDVKM. V shed 6 bases and J shed 4 bases, with 12 bases lying between them. Written as DNA, the CDR3 is TGTGCCAGCAGGCCAGGGCTCCCCTATGGCTACACCTTC. This translates into CASRPGLPYGYTF.

This clone was seen just once. V gene TRBV7-9 combines with J gene TRBJ2-7, with D possibly TRBD1 on 5 matching bases. Trimming shortened V by 4 bases and J by 6 bases, and 10 bases separated the two germline ends. This CDR3 has 12 residues. CDR1 is SEHNR, CDR2 FQNEAQ, per germline (reference sequence). The CDR3 loop reads CASSSRQSEQYF. CDR3 DNA sequence: TGTGCCAGCAGCTCAAGACAGAGCGAGCAGTACTTC.

The chain links TRBV19 to TRBJ1-1; possible D gene TRBD1, 6 bases. Between the trimmed V and J ends, which lost 5 bases and 1 base, there was a span of 8 bases. The CDR3 length is 13 residues. The germline CDR1 and CDR2 sequences are LNHDA and SQIVND (reference sequence). CDR3 residues: CASSWDKNTEAFF. The DNA for the CDR3 is TGTGCCAGTAGTTGGGACAAGAACACTGAAGCTTTCTTT.

The table lists this clone with a few counts. V usage is TRBV19 and J usage is TRBJ2-1, with 15 bases identical to TRBD2. Trimming at V came to 2 bases and at J to 9 bases, leaving 11 bases not matched to a gene. Germline V gene lookup returns CDR1 LNHDA and CDR2 SQIVND (reference sequence). The CDR3 is made up of 18 amino acids. This CDR3 reads CASSITGLAGGTSGEQFF. CDR3 bases: TGTGCCAGTAGTATAACTGGACTAGCGGGAGGGACCTCCGGTGAGCAGTTCTTC.

This clone has a handful of counts. The chain couples TRBV15 to TRBJ1-5; D is perhaps TRBD1 (5 bases). Trimming left V 5 bases short and J 4 bases short, with 18 bases between. This CDR3 contains 16 residues. Germline loops: CDR1 LNHNV, CDR2 YYDKDF (reference sequence). DNA for the CDR3: TGTGCCACCAGCGGGAAGAGTAGGGGAAGGAATCAGCCCCAGCATTTT. This codes for CATSGKSRGRNQPQHF.

In this sample, this clone turned up once. V is TRBV29-1 and J is TRBJ2-3, with TRBD1 as a possible D gene (6 bases). There are 14 residues in the CDR3. Trimming pared 5 bases from V and 0 bases from J, leaving 12 bases between. Per the germline V gene, CDR1 is SQVTM and CDR2 is ANQGSEA. The CDR3: CSVSRQASTDTQYF. CDR3 bases: TGCAGCGTTTCTCGACAGGCTAGCACAGATACGCAGTATTTT.

This rearrangement joins TRBV12-2 to TRBJ1-1; TRBD1 is taken as the D call from the table, unchecked against the DNA. TRBV12-2 represents a pseudogene. This CDR3 contains 13 residues. CDR3 sequence: CASRPSGNTEAFF. The CDR3 bases are TGTGCAAGTCGCCCCTCAGGGAACACTGAAGCTTTCTTT.

V is TRBV6-5 and J is TRBJ1-2; no reliable D call. Trimming shortened V by 2 bases and J by 8 bases, and 15 bases separated the two germline ends. The CDR3 length is 14 residues. CDR1 and CDR2 from the germline V gene are MNHEY and SVGAGI. CDR3 DNA sequence: TGTGCCAGCAGTTACAGAGACGGCACGGAGGGCTACACCTTC. It encodes CASSYRDGTEGYTF.